This TCR beta chain was captured in a study of T cell repertoires in cytomegalovirus infection. V shed 3 bases and J 6 bases; nucleotides not matched to a gene: 7. The CDR3 runs 14 residues. CDR1 LGHNA and CDR2 YSLEER come from the germline V gene. TCRdb called the reads again in MiXCR, with one record for every CDR3 protein. The sample holds about 180,000 distinct CDR3 sequences, about a fifth seen once. A remark on this clonotype: No antigen is known for it.

Study results and caveats: Dominating the ex vivo response were TCR beta clonotypes that were CMV-specific and HLA-C-restricted. Carriage of CMV together with the relevant HLA was identifiable through cumulative public TCR beta family frequency.

This chain connects TRBV4-3 to TRBJ2-7, with 8 nucleotides matching TRBD1. The sequence was obtained from a human donor in good health (CMV status not recorded). Some clones in this sample may be carry-over from other donors' samples. The input for sequencing was CD8+ T cells from cultured PBMCs, taken from culture after CMV antigen stimulation. CDR3 DNA: TGCGCCAGCAGCCATGGACAGGGTGCCCCCGAGCAGTACTTC. Its translation is CASSHGQGAPEQYF.